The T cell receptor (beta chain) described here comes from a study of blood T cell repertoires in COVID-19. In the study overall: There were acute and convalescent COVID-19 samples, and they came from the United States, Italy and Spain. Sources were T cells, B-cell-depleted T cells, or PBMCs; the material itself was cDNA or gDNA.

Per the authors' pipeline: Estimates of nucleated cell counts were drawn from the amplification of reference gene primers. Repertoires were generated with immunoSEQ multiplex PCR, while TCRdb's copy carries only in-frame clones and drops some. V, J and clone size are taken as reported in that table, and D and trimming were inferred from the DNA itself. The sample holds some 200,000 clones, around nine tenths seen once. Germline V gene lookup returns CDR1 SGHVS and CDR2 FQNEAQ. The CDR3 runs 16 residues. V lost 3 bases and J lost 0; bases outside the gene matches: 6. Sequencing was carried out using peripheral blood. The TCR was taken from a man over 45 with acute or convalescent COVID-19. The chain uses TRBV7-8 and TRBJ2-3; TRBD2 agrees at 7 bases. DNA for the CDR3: TGTGCCAGCAGCTTCCGGGGGAGGGTGAGCACAGATACGCAGTATTTT. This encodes CASSFRGRVSTDTQYF.